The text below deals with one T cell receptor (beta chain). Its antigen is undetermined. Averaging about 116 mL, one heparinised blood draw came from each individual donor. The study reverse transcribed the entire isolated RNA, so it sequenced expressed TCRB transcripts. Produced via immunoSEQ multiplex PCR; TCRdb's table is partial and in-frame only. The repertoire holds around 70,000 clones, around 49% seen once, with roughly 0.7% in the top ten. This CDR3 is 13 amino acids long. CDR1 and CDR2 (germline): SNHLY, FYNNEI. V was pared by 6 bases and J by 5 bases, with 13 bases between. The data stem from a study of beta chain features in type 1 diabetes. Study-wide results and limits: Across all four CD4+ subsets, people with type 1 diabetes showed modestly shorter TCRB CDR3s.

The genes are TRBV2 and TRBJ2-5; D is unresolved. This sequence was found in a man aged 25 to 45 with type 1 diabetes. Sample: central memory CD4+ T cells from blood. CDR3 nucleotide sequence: TGTGCCAGCAGCCGAACGGAGTGGGAGACCCAGTACTTC. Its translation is CASSRTEWETQYF.